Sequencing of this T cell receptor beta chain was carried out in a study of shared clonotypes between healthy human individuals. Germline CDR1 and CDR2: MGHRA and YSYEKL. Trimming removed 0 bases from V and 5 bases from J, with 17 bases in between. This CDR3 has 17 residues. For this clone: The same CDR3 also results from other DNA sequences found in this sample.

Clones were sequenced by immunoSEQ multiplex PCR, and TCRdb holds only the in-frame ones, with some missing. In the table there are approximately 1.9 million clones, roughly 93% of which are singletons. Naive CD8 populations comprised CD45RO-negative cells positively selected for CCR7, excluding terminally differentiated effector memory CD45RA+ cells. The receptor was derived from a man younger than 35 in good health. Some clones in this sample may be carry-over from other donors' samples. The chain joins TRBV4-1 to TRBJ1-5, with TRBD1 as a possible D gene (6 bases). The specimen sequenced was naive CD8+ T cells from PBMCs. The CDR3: CASSQEGGNPFDQPQHF. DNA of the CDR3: TGCGCCAGCAGCCAAGAAGGGGGGAACCCTTTCGATCAGCCCCAGCATTTT.